Detailed here is one T cell receptor beta chain. As for time point: persistent/refractory GD, antithyroid drugs over 5 years with positive TRAb. The authors made the TCR library using RNA they extracted from PBMCs. From germline, CDR1 is LGHDT and CDR2 YNNKEL (reference sequence). Losses at the gene ends were 0 bases for V and 5 bases for J; bases not matched to a gene: 11. This CDR3 contains 18 residues. CDR3 regions were amplified by Arm-PCR using iRepertoire HTBI primers to build TCR beta libraries. Each CDR3 protein gets one entry after TCRdb re-called the multiplex PCR reads with MiXCR. This sample has 350,000 to 450,000 distinct CDR3 sequences, with 20% to 25% found just once. This sample is part of a study of regulatory T cells in long-lasting Graves disease.

This TCR came from a woman between 35 and 50 years old with Graves disease. This rearrangement joins TRBV3-1 to TRBJ2-5, with 11 positions matching TRBD2. This specimen consisted of peripheral blood mononuclear cells (PBMCs), obtained when the disease was refractory, from a patient treated with antithyroid drugs. CDR3 loop: CASSQDFLAGGGGETQYF. CDR3 nucleotides: TGTGCCAGCAGCCAAGATTTCCTAGCGGGAGGAGGAGGGGAGACCCAGTACTTC.